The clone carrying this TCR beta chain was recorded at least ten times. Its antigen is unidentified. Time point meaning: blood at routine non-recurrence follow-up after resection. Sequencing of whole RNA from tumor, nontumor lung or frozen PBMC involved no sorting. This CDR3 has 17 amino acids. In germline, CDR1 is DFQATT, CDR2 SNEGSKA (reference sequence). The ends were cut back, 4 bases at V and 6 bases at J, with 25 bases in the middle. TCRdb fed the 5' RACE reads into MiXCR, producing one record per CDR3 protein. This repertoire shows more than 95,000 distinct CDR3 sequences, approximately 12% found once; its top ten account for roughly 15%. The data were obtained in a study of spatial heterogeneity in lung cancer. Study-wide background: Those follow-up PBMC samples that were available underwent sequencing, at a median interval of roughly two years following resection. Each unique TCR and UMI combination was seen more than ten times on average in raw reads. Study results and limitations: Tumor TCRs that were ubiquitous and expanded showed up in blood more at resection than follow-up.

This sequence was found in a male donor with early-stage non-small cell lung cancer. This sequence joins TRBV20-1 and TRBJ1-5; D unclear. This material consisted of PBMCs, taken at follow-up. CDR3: CSATEKIGAIIGQPQHF. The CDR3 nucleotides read TGCAGTGCTACCGAGAAGATCGGAGCAATCATAGGTCAGCCCCAGCATTTT.